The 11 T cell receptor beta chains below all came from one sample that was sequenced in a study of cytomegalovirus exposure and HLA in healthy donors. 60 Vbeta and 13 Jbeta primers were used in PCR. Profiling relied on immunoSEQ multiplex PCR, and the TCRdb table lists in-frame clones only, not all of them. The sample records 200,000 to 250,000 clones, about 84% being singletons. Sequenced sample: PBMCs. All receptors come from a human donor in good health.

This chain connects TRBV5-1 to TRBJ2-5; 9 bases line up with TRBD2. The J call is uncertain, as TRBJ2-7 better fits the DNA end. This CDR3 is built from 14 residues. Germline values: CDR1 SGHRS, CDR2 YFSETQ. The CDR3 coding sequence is TGCGCCAGCAGCTTGGGACTAGCGGAAGGCGAGCAGTACTTC. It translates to CASSLGLAEGEQYF.

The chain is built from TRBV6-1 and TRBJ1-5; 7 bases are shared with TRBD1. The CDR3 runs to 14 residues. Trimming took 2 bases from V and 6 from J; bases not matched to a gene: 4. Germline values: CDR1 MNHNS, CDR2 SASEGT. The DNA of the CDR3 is TGTGCCAGCAGTGAATCTAGGGGGCGTCAGCCCCAGCATTTT. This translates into CASSESRGRQPQHF.

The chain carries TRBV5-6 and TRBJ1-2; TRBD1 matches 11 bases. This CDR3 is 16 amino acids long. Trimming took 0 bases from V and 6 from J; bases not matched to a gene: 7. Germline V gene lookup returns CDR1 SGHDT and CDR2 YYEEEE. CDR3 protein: CASSLDRTGGENGYTF. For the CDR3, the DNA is TGTGCCAGCAGCTTGGATCGGACAGGGGGCGAGAATGGCTACACCTTC.

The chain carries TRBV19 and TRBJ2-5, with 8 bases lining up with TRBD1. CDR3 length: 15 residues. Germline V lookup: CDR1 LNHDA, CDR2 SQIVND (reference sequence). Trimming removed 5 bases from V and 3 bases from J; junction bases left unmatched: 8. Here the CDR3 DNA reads TGTGCCAGTAGTGTAGGGACAGGCACCGAAGAGACCCAGTACTTC. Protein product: CASSVGTGTEETQYF.

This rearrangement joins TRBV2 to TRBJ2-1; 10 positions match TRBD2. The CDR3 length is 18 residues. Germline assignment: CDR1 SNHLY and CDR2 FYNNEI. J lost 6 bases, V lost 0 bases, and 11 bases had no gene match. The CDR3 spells CASSEALAGASGVNEQFF. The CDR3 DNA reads TGTGCCAGCAGTGAAGCGCTAGCGGGAGCTTCAGGGGTCAATGAGCAGTTCTTC.

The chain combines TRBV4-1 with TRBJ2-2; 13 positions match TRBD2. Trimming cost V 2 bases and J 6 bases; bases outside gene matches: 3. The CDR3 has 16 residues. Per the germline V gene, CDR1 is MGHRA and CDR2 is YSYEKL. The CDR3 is CASSQPTSGRAGELFF. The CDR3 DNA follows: TGCGCCAGCAGCCAACCCACTAGCGGGAGGGCCGGGGAGCTGTTTTTT.

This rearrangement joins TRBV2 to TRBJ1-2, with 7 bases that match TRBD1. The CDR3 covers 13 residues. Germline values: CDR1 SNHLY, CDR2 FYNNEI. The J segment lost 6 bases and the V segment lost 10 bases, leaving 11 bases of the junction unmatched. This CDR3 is CATKDRKGDGYTF. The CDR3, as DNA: TGTGCCACCAAGGACAGGAAAGGCGATGGCTACACCTTC.

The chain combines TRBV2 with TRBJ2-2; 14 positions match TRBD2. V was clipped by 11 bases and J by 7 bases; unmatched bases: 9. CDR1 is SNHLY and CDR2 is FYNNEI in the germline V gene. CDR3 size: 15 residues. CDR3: CAGAGTSGSYGELFF. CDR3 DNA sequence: TGTGCCGGCGCTGGGACTAGCGGGAGTTACGGGGAGCTGTTTTTT.

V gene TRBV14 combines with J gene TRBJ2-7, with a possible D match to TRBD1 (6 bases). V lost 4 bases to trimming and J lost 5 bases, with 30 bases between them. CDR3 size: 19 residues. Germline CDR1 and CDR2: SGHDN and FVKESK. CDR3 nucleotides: TGTGCCAGCAGCCCCCAAGATCGAGACGTTAGGGGGAGTTTCCACGAGCAGTACTTC. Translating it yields CASSPQDRDVRGSFHEQYF.

The CDR3 coding sequence is TGTGCCAGCTCACCACCGACTAGCGGGAGGTACGAGCAGTACTTC. Its translation: CASSPPTSGRYEQYF. The chain is built from TRBV18 and TRBJ2-7; TRBD2 matches 13 bases. The V gene's germline CDR1 is KGHSH and CDR2 LQKENI. Losses at the gene ends were 0 bases for V and 4 bases for J; bases not matched to a gene: 0. The CDR3 sequence is 15 residues long.

CDR3: CASSRGGWGTQYF. As DNA, the CDR3 is TGTGCCAGCAGCCGAGGGGGCTGGGGGACCCAGTACTTC. This sequence joins TRBV11-1 and TRBJ2-5, with TRBD1 identical over 7 bases. The V and J ends lost 5 bases and 7 bases, in that order; junction bases with no gene match: 7. Germline CDR1 SGHAT, CDR2 FQDESV (reference sequence). The CDR3 consists of 13 residues.